The rows below give T cell receptor beta chains drawn from one sample of a study of blood T cell repertoires in COVID-19. Clones were sequenced by immunoSEQ multiplex PCR, and TCRdb holds only the in-frame ones, with some missing. The top ten clones hold around 3.2% of a sample with over 130,000 clones, almost 85% of them seen once. The sequenced sample consisted of peripheral blood. These receptors came from a man between 45 and 60 years old with acute or convalescent COVID-19. The CDR3 runs from the conserved cysteine through the conserved F or W. The D gene is left open where the match is weak. Size is omitted from some rows. Given values are once, few, many or a class for expanded clones.

J gene | V gene | D gene | clone size | CDR3 length | CDR3 DNA | CDR3 protein
TRBJ2-2 | TRBV6-5 | - | - | 12 | TGTGCCAGCAGATATCCCCCCGGGGAGCTGTTTTTT | CASRYPPGELFF
TRBJ2-1 | TRBV7-7 | - | - | 15 | TGTGCTAGCTCCGTGTTGGGGGGAGGTGGTAATGAGCAGTTCTTC | CASSVLGGGGNEQFF
TRBJ1-3 | TRBV9 | - | few | 14 | TGTGCCAGCAGCGTAGGGGGCTTCGGAAACACCATATATTTT | CASSVGGFGNTIYF
TRBJ2-7 | TRBV5-1 | TRBD1 | - | 15 | TGCGCCAGCAGTCTCCAAGGACAGGGACCCTACGAGCAGTACTTC | CASSLQGQGPYEQYF
TRBJ1-3 | TRBV20-1 | - | - | 14 | TGCAGTGCTAGTCTAGGGAGCTCTGGAAACACCATATATTTT | CSASLGSSGNTIYF
TRBJ2-2 | TRBV19 | TRBD1 | - | 22 | TGTGCCAGTAGTATAGCTCGGGACAGGGGGCCTAGCGGGAGAGGTCGCACCGGGGAGCTGTTTTTT | CASSIARDRGPSGRGRTGELFF
TRBJ1-5 | TRBV5-1 | TRBD1 | - | 13 | TGCGCCAGCAGCAGACAGGGCGGTCAGCCCCAGCATTTT | CASSRQGGQPQHF
TRBJ1-1 | TRBV30 | - | - | 13 | TGTGCCTGGAGACGAAAGACGGGAGATAAAGCTTTCTTT | CAWRRKTGDKAFF
TRBJ1-1 | TRBV19 | - | once | 13 | TGTGCCAGTAGCCGTCCTCCGTACACTGAAGCTTTCTTT | CASSRPPYTEAFF
TRBJ2-7 | TRBV6-5 | - | - | 14 | TGTGCCAGCAGTTACATAGCAGGGGTCTACGAGCAGTACTTC | CASSYIAGVYEQYF
TRBJ2-1 | TRBV12-5 | TRBD2 | - | 12 | TGTGCTTTCTCGGGGGGGTACAATGAGCAGTTCTTC | CAFSGGYNEQFF
TRBJ1-5 | TRBV2 | TRBD1 | - | 14 | TGTGCCAGCAGTGAGGGACAGGAAGGTGAGCCCCAGCATTTT | CASSEGQEGEPQHF
TRBJ2-2 | TRBV2 | - | - | 14 | TGTGCCAGCAGTGTACGCGCGAACACCGGGGAGCTGTTTTTT | CASSVRANTGELFF
TRBJ2-2 | TRBV7-2 | TRBD1 | few | 15 | TGTGCCAGCAGCTTAAGAGGGACAGGGACCGGGGAGCTGTTTTTT | CASSLRGTGTGELFF
TRBJ2-2 | TRBV13 | - | - | 14 | TGTGCCAGCAGCCCACCTTGGAGTAACGGGGAGCTGTTTTTT | CASSPPWSNGELFF
TRBJ1-2 | TRBV30 | - | once | 13 | TGTGCCTGGAGTCCCGGGGGGGGAAGTGGCTACACCTTC | CAWSPGGGSGYTF
TRBJ1-1 | TRBV12-3/TRBV12-4 | - | - | 11 | TGTGCCAGCAAGGGGGTCAATGAAGCTTTCTTT | CASKGVNEAFF
TRBJ1-3 | TRBV18 | TRBD1 | - | 16 | TGTGCCAGCTCACCGGGGACAGGCTCGGCTGGAAACACCATATATTTT | CASSPGTGSAGNTIYF
TRBJ1-1 | TRBV7-6 | - | - | 14 | TGTGCCAGCAGCTTAGCGGGGGGGATCACTGAAGCTTTCTTT | CASSLAGGITEAFF
TRBJ2-1 | TRBV3-1/TRBV3-2 | - | - | 15 | TGTGCCAGCAGCCAAGACAGGTTCGGGAACAATGAGCAGTTCTTC | CASSQDRFGNNEQFF
TRBJ1-5 | TRBV6-5 | TRBD1 | - | 14 | TGTGCCAGCAGCCGGGACAGGATCAATCAGCCCCAGCATTTT | CASSRDRINQPQHF
TRBJ2-7 | TRBV4-1 | - | - | 16 | TGCGCCAGCAGCCAAGTCGGGGCGGCAGGGAGGCACGAGCAGTACTTC | CASSQVGAAGRHEQYF
TRBJ1-2 | TRBV7-2 | TRBD1 | - | 17 | TGTGCCAGCAGCTTTCCGGGGACAGGGGGTTCCCGCTATGGCTACACCTTC | CASSFPGTGGSRYGYTF
TRBJ1-4 | TRBV19 | - | - | 12 | TGTGCCAGTAGTATAGCAGGCGAAAAACTGTTTTTT | CASSIAGEKLFF
TRBJ2-5 | TRBV7-3 | TRBD2 | - | 14 | TGTGCCAGCAGCCCTACTAGCGACCAAGAGACCCAGTACTTC | CASSPTSDQETQYF
TRBJ2-1 | TRBV24-1 | - | - | 12 | TGTGCCACCAGCGACAGTTACAATGAGCAGTTCTTC | CATSDSYNEQFF
TRBJ2-2 | TRBV7-7 | - | few | 17 | TGTGCTAGCAGCTTAAGGTCAGGAGGTGAGAAGACCGGGGAGCTGTTTTTT | CASSLRSGGEKTGELFF
TRBJ2-5 | TRBV30 | - | - | 12 | TGTGCCTGGAATCCGGGATCAGAGACCCAGTACTTC | CAWNPGSETQYF
TRBJ1-1 | TRBV6-5 | TRBD1 | - | 13 | TGTGCCAGCAGTCAGGGGGTTACTGCTGAAGCTTTCTTT | CASSQGVTAEAFF
TRBJ2-1 | TRBV7-3 | TRBD2 | - | 20 | TGTGCCAGCAGCTCAAAACCCCGACTAGCGGGAGGGCCTTTGAGGAATGAGCAGTTCTTC | CASSSKPRLAGGPLRNEQFF
TRBJ1-1 | TRBV11-2 | - | once | 16 | TGTGCCAGCAGCCCAAGCGGTCGGTCCATGAGCACTGAAGCTTTCTTT | CASSPSGRSMSTEAFF
TRBJ2-7 | TRBV4-1 | - | - | 16 | TGCGCCAGCAGCCGTTACCAGACAGGTTCTGTCCCTCAGCAGTACTTC | CASSRYQTGSVPQQYF
TRBJ1-3 | TRBV5-5 | - | - | 13 | TGTGCCAGCAGCTTGGCGGTCCTTAACACCATATATTTT | CASSLAVLNTIYF
TRBJ2-7 | TRBV7-2 | TRBD2 | - | 14 | TGTGCCAGCAGCGCGGACGGGACTAGTTACGAGCAGTACTTC | CASSADGTSYEQYF
TRBJ1-1 | TRBV21-1 | - | - | 12 | TGTGCCAGCAGCCCTGCGCGGGAGCAGGCTTTCTTT | CASSPAREQAFF
TRBJ2-5 | TRBV7-6 | - | - | 15 | TGTGCCAGCAGCTTATGGGCAGGGGAAGGGGAGACCCAGTACTTC | CASSLWAGEGETQYF
TRBJ1-2 | TRBV27 | - | - | 17 | TGTGCCAGCAGTCGGGGAGATGGACGGGATTTACACTATGGCTACACCTTC | CASSRGDGRDLHYGYTF
TRBJ1-5 | TRBV29-1 | - | few | 15 | TGCAGCGTTGAAGATGGAGTGGGGGGTAATCAGCCCCAGCATTTT | CSVEDGVGGNQPQHF
TRBJ2-5 | TRBV5-1 | - | - | 15 | TGCGCCAGCAGCTTGGCCCCCGGGACTGAAGAGACCCAGTACTTC | CASSLAPGTEETQYF
TRBJ1-2 | TRBV29-1 | - | - | 11 | TGCAGCGTTGAAGTCAGCTATGGCTACACCTTC | CSVEVSYGYTF
TRBJ1-1 | TRBV13 | - | - | 15 | TGTGCCAGCAGCTTATCGTTCGGACAGACTAATGAAGCTTTCTTT | CASSLSFGQTNEAFF
TRBJ1-3 | TRBV18 | - | once | 15 | TGTGCCAGCTCGGTACAGGACCTCTCTGGAAACACCATATATTTT | CASSVQDLSGNTIYF
TRBJ2-1 | TRBV14 | - | - | 14 | TGTGCCAGCAGCCAAGGGAAGGGGATCTATGAGCAGTTCTTC | CASSQGKGIYEQFF
TRBJ2-7 | TRBV6-5 | - | - | 15 | TGTGCCAGCACCGCAGATGGGCGGGCCGACTACGAGCAGTACTTC | CASTADGRADYEQYF
TRBJ2-5 | TRBV7-3 | - | - | 13 | TGTGCCAGCAGCGGCGGAGCGGAAGAGACCCAGTACTTC | CASSGGAEETQYF
TRBJ2-5 | TRBV12-3/TRBV12-4 | TRBD2 | - | 13 | TGTGCCAGCACTGGACTAGTCCAAGAGACCCAGTACTTC | CASTGLVQETQYF
TRBJ2-1 | TRBV11-2 | TRBD2 | - | 14 | TGTGCCAGCAGCTGGGGGACTAGCGGGAGAGAGCAGTTCTTC | CASSWGTSGREQFF
TRBJ1-6 | TRBV19 | TRBD1 | - | 18 | TGTGCCAGTAGATTGGACAGGAGGACCTTTCACGATAATTCACCCCTCCACTTT | CASRLDRRTFHDNSPLHF
TRBJ2-3 | TRBV10-2 | TRBD2 | - | 14 | TGCGCCAGCAATGACGGGAGGGCAACAGATACGCAGTATTTT | CASNDGRATDTQYF